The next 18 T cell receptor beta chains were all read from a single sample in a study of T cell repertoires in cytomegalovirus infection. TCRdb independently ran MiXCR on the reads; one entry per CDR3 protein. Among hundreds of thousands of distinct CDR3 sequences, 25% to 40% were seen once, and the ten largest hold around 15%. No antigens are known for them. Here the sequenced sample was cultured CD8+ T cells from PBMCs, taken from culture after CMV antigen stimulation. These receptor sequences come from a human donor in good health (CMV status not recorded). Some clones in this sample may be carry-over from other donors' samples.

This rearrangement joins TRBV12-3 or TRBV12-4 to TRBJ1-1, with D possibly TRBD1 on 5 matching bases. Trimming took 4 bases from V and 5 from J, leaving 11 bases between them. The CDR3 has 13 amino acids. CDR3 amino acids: CASSYGWGTEAFF. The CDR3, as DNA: TGTGCCAGCAGTTACGGTTGGGGGACTGAAGCTTTCTTT.

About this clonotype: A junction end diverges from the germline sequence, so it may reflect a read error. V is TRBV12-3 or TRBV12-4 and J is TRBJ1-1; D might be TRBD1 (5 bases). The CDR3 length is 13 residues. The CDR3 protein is CASRYGTNTETFF. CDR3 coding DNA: TGTGCCAGCAGATACGGGACGAACACTGAAACTTTCTTT.

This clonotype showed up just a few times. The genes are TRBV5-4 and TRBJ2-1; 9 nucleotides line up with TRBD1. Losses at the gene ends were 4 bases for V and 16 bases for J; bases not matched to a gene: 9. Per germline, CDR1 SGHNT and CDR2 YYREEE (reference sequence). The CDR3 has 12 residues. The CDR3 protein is CASSLGGTGPFF. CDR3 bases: TGTGCCAGCAGCCTTGGTGGGACAGGGCCATTCTTC. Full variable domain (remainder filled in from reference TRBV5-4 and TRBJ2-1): ETGVTQSPTHLIKTRGQQVTLRCSSQSGHNTVSWYQQALGQGPQFIFQYYREEENGRGNFPPRFSGLQFPNYSSELNVNALELDDSALYLCASSLGGTGPFFGPGTRLTVL.

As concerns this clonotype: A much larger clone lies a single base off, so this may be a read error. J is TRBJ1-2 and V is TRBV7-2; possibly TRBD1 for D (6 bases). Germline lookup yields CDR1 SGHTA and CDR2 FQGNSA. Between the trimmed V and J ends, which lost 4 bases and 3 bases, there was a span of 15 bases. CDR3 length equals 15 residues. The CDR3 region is CASSSTNRDDYGYTF. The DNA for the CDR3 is TGTGCCAGCAGCTCCACCAACAGGGACGACTATGGCTACACCTTC.

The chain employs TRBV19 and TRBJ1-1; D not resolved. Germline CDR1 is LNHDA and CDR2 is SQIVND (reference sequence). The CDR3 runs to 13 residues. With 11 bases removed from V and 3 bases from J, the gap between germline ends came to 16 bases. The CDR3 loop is CAVKSTDYTEAFF. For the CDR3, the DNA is TGTGCCGTGAAATCGACCGACTACACTGAAGCTTTCTTT.

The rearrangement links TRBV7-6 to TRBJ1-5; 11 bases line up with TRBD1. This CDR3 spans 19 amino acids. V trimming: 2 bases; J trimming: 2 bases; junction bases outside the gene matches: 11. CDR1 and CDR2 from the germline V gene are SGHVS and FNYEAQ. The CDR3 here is CASSLYPGTGGDGNQPQHF. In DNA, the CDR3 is TGTGCCAGCAGCTTATACCCCGGGACAGGGGGTGATGGCAATCAGCCCCAGCATTTT.

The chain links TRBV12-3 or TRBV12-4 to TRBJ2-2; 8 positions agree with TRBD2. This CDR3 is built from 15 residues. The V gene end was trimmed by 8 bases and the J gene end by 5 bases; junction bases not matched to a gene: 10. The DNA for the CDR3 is TGTGCCAGCCACAGCGGGGGCAGGAGTACCGGGGAGCTGTTTTTT. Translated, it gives CASHSGGRSTGELFF.

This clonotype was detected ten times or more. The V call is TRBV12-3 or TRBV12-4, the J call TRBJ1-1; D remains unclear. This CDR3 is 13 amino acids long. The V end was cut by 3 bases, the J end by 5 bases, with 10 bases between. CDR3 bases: TGTGCCAGCAGTTTCCATGGGGAAACTGAAGCTTTCTTT. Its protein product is CASSFHGETEAFF.

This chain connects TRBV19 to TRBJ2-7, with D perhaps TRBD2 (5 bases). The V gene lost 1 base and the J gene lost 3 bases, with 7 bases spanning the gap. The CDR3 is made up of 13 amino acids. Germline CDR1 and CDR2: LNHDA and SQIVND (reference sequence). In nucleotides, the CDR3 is TGTGCCAGTAGTATAGTCGGGGTCTACGAGCAGTACTTC. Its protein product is CASSIVGVYEQYF.

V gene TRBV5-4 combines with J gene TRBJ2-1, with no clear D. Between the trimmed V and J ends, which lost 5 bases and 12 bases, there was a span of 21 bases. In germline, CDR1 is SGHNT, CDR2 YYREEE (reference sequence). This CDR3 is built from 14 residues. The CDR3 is CASSSRTSDGVQFF. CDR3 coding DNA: TGTGCCAGCAGTTCGAGGACCTCCGACGGCGTGCAGTTCTTC.

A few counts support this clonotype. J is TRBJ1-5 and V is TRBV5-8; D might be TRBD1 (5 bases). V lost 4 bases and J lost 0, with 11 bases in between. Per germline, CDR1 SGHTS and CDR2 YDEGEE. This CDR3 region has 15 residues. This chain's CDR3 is CASSTGTDSNQPQHF. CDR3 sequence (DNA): TGTGCCAGCAGCACCGGGACGGATAGCAATCAGCCCCAGCATTTT.

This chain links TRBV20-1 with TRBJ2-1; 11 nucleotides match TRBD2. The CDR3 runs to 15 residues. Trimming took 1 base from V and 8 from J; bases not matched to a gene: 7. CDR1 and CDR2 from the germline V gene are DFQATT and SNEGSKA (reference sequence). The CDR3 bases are TGCAGTGCTAGAGCCCTAGCGGGGGGTACCTATGAGCAGTTCTTC. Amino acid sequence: CSARALAGGTYEQFF.

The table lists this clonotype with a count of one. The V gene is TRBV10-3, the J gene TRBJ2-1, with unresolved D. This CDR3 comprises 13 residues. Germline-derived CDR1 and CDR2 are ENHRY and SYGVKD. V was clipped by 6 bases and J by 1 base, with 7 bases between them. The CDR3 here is CAIRQDSYNEQFF. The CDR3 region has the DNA TGTGCCATCAGGCAGGATTCCTACAATGAGCAGTTCTTC.

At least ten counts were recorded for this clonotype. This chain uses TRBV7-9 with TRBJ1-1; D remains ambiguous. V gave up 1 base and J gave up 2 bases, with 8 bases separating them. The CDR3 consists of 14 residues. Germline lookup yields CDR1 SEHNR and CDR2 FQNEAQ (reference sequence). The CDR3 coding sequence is TGTGCCAGCAGCTTAGTACAGTCCAACACTGAAGCTTTCTTT. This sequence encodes CASSLVQSNTEAFF.

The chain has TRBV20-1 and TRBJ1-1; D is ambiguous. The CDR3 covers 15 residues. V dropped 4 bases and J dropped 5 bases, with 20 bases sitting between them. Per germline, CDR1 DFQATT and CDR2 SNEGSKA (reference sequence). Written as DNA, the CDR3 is TGCAGTGCTATTCCTGATTTGTGGGGTGGAACTGAAGCTTTCTTT. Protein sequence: CSAIPDLWGGTEAFF.

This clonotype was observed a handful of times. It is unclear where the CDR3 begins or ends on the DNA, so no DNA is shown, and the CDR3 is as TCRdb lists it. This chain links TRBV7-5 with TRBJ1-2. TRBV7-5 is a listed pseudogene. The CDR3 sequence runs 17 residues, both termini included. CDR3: CISVPEACASSVYGYTF.

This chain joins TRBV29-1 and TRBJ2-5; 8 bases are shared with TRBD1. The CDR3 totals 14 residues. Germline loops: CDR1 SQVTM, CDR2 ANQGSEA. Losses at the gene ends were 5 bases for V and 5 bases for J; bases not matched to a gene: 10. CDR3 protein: CSVRQGANLETQYF. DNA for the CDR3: TGCAGCGTTCGGCAGGGGGCGAATTTGGAGACCCAGTACTTC.

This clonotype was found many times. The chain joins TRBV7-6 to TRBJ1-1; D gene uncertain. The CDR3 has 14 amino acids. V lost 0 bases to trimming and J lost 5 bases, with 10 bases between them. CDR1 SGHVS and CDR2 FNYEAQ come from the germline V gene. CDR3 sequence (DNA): TGTGCCAGCAGCTTAGCCGGGGTGAGGACTGAAGCTTTCTTT. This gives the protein CASSLAGVRTEAFF.